What follows are 13 T cell receptor beta chains derived from one specimen sequenced in a study of shared clonotypes between healthy human individuals. The assay was immunoSEQ multiplex PCR, and TCRdb's table has in-frame clones only and misses some. The repertoire has fewer than 1.8 million clones, about 98.5% of them found once; the top ten carry 0.36%. The material sequenced was naive CD4+ T cells sorted from blood. Stated subset: CD45RA+ positively selected. The receptors derive from a man aged 25-45 years in good health.

The chain uses TRBV6-6 and TRBJ2-7; the D gene could be TRBD1 or TRBD2 (5 bases each). Looked up from germline, CDR1 is MNHNY and CDR2 is SVGAGI (reference sequence). Trimming took off 3 bases at V and 0 bases at J, with 12 bases between the two ends. The CDR3 has 15 residues. The DNA for the CDR3 is TGTGCCAGCAGTTATCCCCGGGACGGCTCCTACGAGCAGTACTTC. Translated, it gives CASSYPRDGSYEQYF.

This rearrangement joins TRBV6-5 to TRBJ1-5; D is undetermined. V lost 4 bases and J 7 bases, leaving 14 bases between the germline ends. Germline V CDR1 and CDR2: MNHEY, SVGAGI. This CDR3 spans 14 amino acids. The CDR3 reads CASSSGGWNQPQHF. The DNA for the CDR3 is TGTGCCAGCAGTTCCGGCGGCTGGAACCAGCCCCAGCATTTT.

The chain is built from TRBV6-1 and TRBJ2-2; D call uncertain. Trimming left V 10 bases short and J 0 bases short, with 9 bases between. The CDR3 is 13 amino acids. The germline gives CDR1 MNHNS, CDR2 SASEGT. DNA for the CDR3: TGTGCCACCCAAGACACGAACACCGGGGAGCTGTTTTTT. Protein product: CATQDTNTGELFF.

The V call is TRBV4-2, the J call TRBJ1-2; 7 bases map to TRBD1. Unmatched junction bases numbered 4, after V lost 6 bases and J lost 6 bases. Per the germline V gene, CDR1 is LGHNA and CDR2 is YNFKEQ. There are 12 residues in the CDR3. CDR3 amino acids: CASRLRGNGYTF. The CDR3 coding sequence is TGTGCCAGCAGGCTCAGGGGGAATGGCTACACCTTC.

The chain combines TRBV18 with TRBJ2-3, with D possibly being TRBD1 (6 bases). The CDR3 consists of 15 residues. CDR1 is KGHSH and CDR2 is LQKENI in the germline V gene. With 1 base removed from V and 8 bases from J, the gap between germline ends came to 16 bases. CDR3 sequence reads: CASSPLESGAGTQYF. The DNA for the CDR3 is TGTGCCAGCTCACCACTGGAGTCAGGGGCTGGTACGCAGTATTTT.

The rearrangement links TRBV18 to TRBJ2-5, with a weak D call TRBD2 (6 bases). The germline V gene has CDR1 KGHSH and CDR2 LQKENI. The CDR3 consists of 15 residues. Trimming removed 8 bases at V and 1 base at J, with 17 bases between. In DNA, the CDR3 is TGTGCCAGCCTCGCAGGAGGGGCTGTCCAAGAGACCCAGTACTTC. It translates to CASLAGGAVQETQYF.

This clone was seen a single time. The chain joins TRBV29-1 to TRBJ2-3; D uncertain. Trimming took off 4 bases at V and 2 bases at J, with 10 bases between the two ends. Germline-derived CDR1 and CDR2 are SQVTM and ANQGSEA. CDR3 length: 13 amino acids. The CDR3 DNA is TGCAGCGTTGGTTCGCGCCACACAGATACGCAGTATTTT. Amino acid sequence: CSVGSRHTDTQYF.

The DNA for the CDR3 is TGTGCCAGCAGTTACACGGTAGCTAACGAGCAGTACTTC. Amino acids: CASSYTVANEQYF. This chain joins TRBV6-6 and TRBJ2-7; D gene unclear. CDR3 size: 13 residues. Germline-derived CDR1 and CDR2 are MNHNY and SVGAGI (reference sequence). V lost 2 bases and J 5 bases, leaving 10 bases between the germline ends.

This rearrangement joins TRBV11-3 to TRBJ2-1; tentative D call: TRBD2 (6 bases). This CDR3 contains 15 residues. V was pared by 5 bases and J by 0 bases, with 11 bases between. Germline lookup yields CDR1 SGHNT and CDR2 YENEEA. CDR3 nucleotides: TGTGCCAGCAGCCCCCTTAGCGGCTCCTACAATGAGCAGTTCTTC. The encoded protein is CASSPLSGSYNEQFF. Variable domain in full (rest from reference TRBV11-3 and TRBJ2-1): EAGVVQSPRYKIIEKKQPVAFWCNPISGHNTLYWYLQNLGQGPELLIRYENEEAVDDSQLPKDRFSAERLKGVDSTLKIQPAELGDSAVYLCASSPLSGSYNEQFFGPGTRLTVL.

The chain combines TRBV7-9 with TRBJ1-4; D ambiguous. Trimming shortened V by 7 bases and J by 0 bases, and 12 bases separated the two germline ends. CDR1 and CDR2 from the germline V gene are SEHNR and FQNEAQ (reference sequence). This CDR3 spans 15 amino acids. The CDR3 region is CASIRDRATNEKLFF. In nucleotides, the CDR3 is TGTGCCAGCATAAGGGATCGAGCAACTAATGAAAAACTGTTTTTT.

CDR3 region: CASSLGLAGDEQYF. The CDR3 nucleotides read TGCGCCAGCAGCCTGGGACTAGCGGGCGACGAGCAGTACTTC. The chain is built from TRBV4-1 and TRBJ2-7, with TRBD2 matching over 12 bases. Trimming cost V 4 bases and J 5 bases; bases outside gene matches: 3. Germline lookup yields CDR1 MGHRA and CDR2 YSYEKL. The CDR3 extends over 14 amino acids.

The V gene is TRBV28, the J gene TRBJ2-7; D remains unclear. The CDR3 contains 14 residues. The V and J ends lost 5 bases and 2 bases respectively, with 13 bases between them. Germline assignment: CDR1 MDHEN and CDR2 SYDVKM. In nucleotides, the CDR3 is TGTGCCAGCAGTCCCCCGGGCTTCGCCTACGAGCAGTACTTC. Amino acid sequence: CASSPPGFAYEQYF.

The rearrangement uses TRBV7-2 and TRBJ1-5; the D gene is possibly TRBD1 (5 bases). V dropped 3 bases and J dropped 11 bases, with 20 bases sitting between them. From germline, CDR1 is SGHTA and CDR2 FQGNSA. This CDR3 region has 15 residues. The CDR3 DNA sequence: TGTGCCAGCAGCTTCGGGGACCGGCGAGTAGAGACCCAGCATTTT. Encoded protein: CASSFGDRRVETQHF. Variable domain in full (rest from reference TRBV7-2 and TRBJ1-5): GAGVSQSPSNKVTEKGKDVELRCDPISGHTALYWYRQSLGQGLEFLIYFQGNSAPDKSGLPSDRFSAERTGGSVSTLTIQRTQQEDSAVYLCASSFGDRRVETQHFGDGTRLSIL.